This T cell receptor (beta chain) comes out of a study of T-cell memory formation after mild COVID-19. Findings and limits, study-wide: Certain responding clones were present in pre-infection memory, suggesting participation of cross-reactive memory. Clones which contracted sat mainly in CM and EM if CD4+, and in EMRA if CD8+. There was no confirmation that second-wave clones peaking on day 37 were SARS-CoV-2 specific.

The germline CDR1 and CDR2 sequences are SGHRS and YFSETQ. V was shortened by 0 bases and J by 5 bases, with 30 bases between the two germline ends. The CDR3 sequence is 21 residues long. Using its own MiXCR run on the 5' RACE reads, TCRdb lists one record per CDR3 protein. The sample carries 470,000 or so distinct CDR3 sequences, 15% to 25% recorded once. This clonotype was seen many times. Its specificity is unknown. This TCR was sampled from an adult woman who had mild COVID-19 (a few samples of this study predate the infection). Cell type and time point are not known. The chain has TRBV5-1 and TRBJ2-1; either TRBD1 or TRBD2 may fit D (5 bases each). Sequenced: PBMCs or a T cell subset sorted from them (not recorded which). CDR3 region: CASSLAGASGWGGTYNNEQFF. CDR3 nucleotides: TGCGCCAGCAGCTTGGCTGGGGCTTCGGGGTGGGGCGGTACTTACAACAATGAGCAGTTCTTC.